The 4 T cell receptor beta chains given below trace back to one sample, sequenced in a study of neurological immune-mediated disorders. TCRdb reanalysed the 5' RACE reads using MiXCR and keeps one entry per CDR3 protein. The sample has roughly 100,000 distinct CDR3 sequences, roughly 3.2% seen once. Sequenced: PBMCs. The source of these receptors is a woman between 50 and 59 years old with multiple sclerosis.

This clonotype was observed many times. The CDR3 spells CASSQGARETQYF. In nucleotides, the CDR3 is TGTGCCAGCAGCCAGGGGGCCCGGGAGACCCAGTACTTC. The V call is TRBV14, the J call TRBJ2-5; weak D call: TRBD1 (6 bases). This CDR3 has 13 residues. Germline CDR1 and CDR2: SGHDN and FVKESK. The V end lost 3 bases, the J end lost 5 bases, and 10 bases lay between the germline ends.

As for this clonotype: The conserved final phenylalanine or tryptophan is absent from the CDR3, which likely points to a read error. The chain joins TRBV20-1 to TRBJ1-2; the match to TRBD1 covers 7 bases. Germline CDR1 and CDR2: DFQATT and SNEGSKA (reference sequence). This CDR3 region has 13 residues. The V gene end was trimmed by 6 bases and the J gene end by 5 bases; junction bases not matched to a gene: 9. The CDR3 DNA reads TGCAGTGCGAACGCCGGGACAGAATATGGCTACACCGTC. Its protein product is CSANAGTEYGYTV.

The J gene is TRBJ1-1, the V gene TRBV20-1; D is uncertain. CDR1 DFQATT and CDR2 SNEGSKA come from the germline V gene (reference sequence). The length of the CDR3 is 8 residues. Trimming took off 5 bases at V and 7 bases at J, with 2 bases between the two ends. The CDR3 sequence: CSADEAFF. CDR3 coding DNA: TGCAGTGCTGATGAAGCTTTCTTT.

At least ten counts were recorded for this clonotype. The chain recombines TRBV7-2 with TRBJ1-5, with D possibly matching TRBD1 (5 bases). The V end was cut by 5 bases, the J end by 0 bases, with 11 bases between. This CDR3 region has 15 residues. Per germline, CDR1 SGHTA and CDR2 FQGNSA. The CDR3 sequence is CASSTGLYSNQPQHF. The DNA of the CDR3 is TGTGCCAGCAGCACGGGACTCTATAGCAATCAGCCCCAGCATTTT.